This TCR beta chain originates from a study of PD-1 blockade in classical Hodgkin lymphoma. No patient escaped relapse after autologous stem cell transplantation, and brentuximab vedotin exposure varied. PBMCs, once thawed, yielded CD8+ T cells isolated by magnetic negative selection. Clones were sequenced by immunoSEQ multiplex PCR, and TCRdb holds only the in-frame ones, with some missing. The data hold 8,000 to 8,500 clones, with about 86% observed a single time. The germline V gene encodes CDR1 LGHNA and CDR2 YNFKEQ. Deletions cut 5 bases from V and 2 bases from J, with 13 bases between. The CDR3 is 14 amino acids.

The sample here was CD8+ T cells from blood, taken at baseline. This TCR was sampled from a human donor with classical Hodgkin lymphoma. V usage is TRBV4-2 and J usage is TRBJ2-7; tentative D call: TRBD2 (6 bases). DNA for the CDR3: TGTGCCAGCAGCGAGACGGGAGAAACCTACGAGCAGTACTTC. Its protein product is CASSETGETYEQYF.